One and the same sample provided the 18 T cell receptor beta chains below, sequenced in a study of long-term antiretroviral therapy in people with HIV. The assay used was immunoSEQ (version v3.0), run at survey level. The assay was immunoSEQ multiplex PCR, and TCRdb's table has in-frame clones only and misses some. In the table there are under 20,000 clones, around 73% of which are singletons. Sample: unsorted PBMCs, taken 0.3 years after starting antiretroviral therapy. Receptors originate from a woman aged 50 to 60 with HIV.

The J gene is TRBJ2-1, the V gene TRBV5-1, with TRBD2 matching 14 bases. Trimming at V came to 3 bases and at J to 0 bases, leaving 5 bases not matched to a gene. Germline CDR1 and CDR2: SGHRS and YFSETQ. The CDR3 sequence is 18 residues long. DNA of the CDR3: TGCGCCAGCAGCTGGGGACTAGCGGGGGCGAGCTCCTACAATGAGCAGTTCTTC. Protein sequence: CASSWGLAGASSYNEQFF.

The V call is TRBV6-1, the J call TRBJ2-2; D is uncertain. Per the germline V gene, CDR1 is MNHNS and CDR2 is SASEGT. This CDR3 is built from 14 residues. V dropped 8 bases and J dropped 1 base, with 11 bases sitting between them. The CDR3 sequence is CASSTTWNTGELFF. The CDR3 DNA sequence: TGTGCCAGCTCAACGACTTGGAACACCGGGGAGCTGTTTTTT.

The V and J genes are TRBV20-1 and TRBJ1-2; TRBD1 might be the D (5 bases). Trimming shortened V by 7 bases and J by 7 bases, and 13 bases separated the two germline ends. CDR3 size: 11 residues. Germline CDR1 reads DFQATT; CDR2 reads SNEGSKA (reference sequence). The CDR3 loop is CSVPGDGGYTF. CDR3 sequence (DNA): TGCAGTGTCCCGGGGGACGGTGGCTACACCTTC.

The chain is built from TRBV2 and TRBJ2-2; a weak D match, TRBD1 (5 bases). The germline CDR1 and CDR2 sequences are SNHLY and FYNNEI. The CDR3 sequence is 16 residues long. The V gene lost 0 bases and the J gene lost 4 bases, with 12 bases spanning the gap. The CDR3 coding sequence is TGTGCCAGCAGTGAAGCGCTTTCAGGGTCCACCGGGGAGCTGTTTTTT. It encodes CASSEALSGSTGELFF.

This clone was counted a single time. The chain recombines TRBV9 with TRBJ1-1, with a tentative D call TRBD1 (6 bases). Trimming shortened V by 4 bases and J by 12 bases, and 22 bases separated the two germline ends. The CDR3 has 14 residues. Germline CDR1 is SGDLS and CDR2 is YYNGEE. The CDR3 here is CASSPNRDNFESFF. CDR3 in DNA: TGTGCCAGCAGCCCGAACCGGGACAACTTCGAGTCTTTCTTT.

V gene TRBV5-1 combines with J gene TRBJ1-1; the match to TRBD1 covers 9 bases. Germline-derived CDR1 and CDR2 are SGHRS and YFSETQ. The V and J ends lost 4 bases and 1 base, in that order; junction bases with no gene match: 5. The CDR3 consists of 15 residues. CDR3 bases: TGCGCCAGCAGCCCCGGGACAGGGTGGAACACTGAAGCTTTCTTT. Translation: CASSPGTGWNTEAFF.

The gene calls are TRBV9 and TRBJ2-7; D may be TRBD1 (6 bases). The CDR3 sequence is 15 residues long. Trimming cost V 2 bases and J 0 bases, with 12 bases left between them. Germline V gene sequence: CDR1 SGDLS, CDR2 YYNGEE. The CDR3 DNA reads TGTGCCAGCAGCGTCGGGACAAAAAGCTCCTACGAGCAGTACTTC. This translates into CASSVGTKSSYEQYF.

This clone was seen more than once but under ten times. The V gene is TRBV2, the J gene TRBJ2-7; D ambiguous. V shed 5 bases and J shed 2 bases, with 10 bases lying between them. The length of the CDR3 is 13 residues. The germline V gene has CDR1 SNHLY and CDR2 FYNNEI. CDR3 protein: CASSLDGAYEQYF. The CDR3 DNA follows: TGTGCCAGCAGTCTAGACGGCGCCTACGAGCAGTACTTC.

J is TRBJ1-1 and V is TRBV5-4, with a weak D call TRBD1 (5 bases). The V gene lost 4 bases and the J gene lost 3 bases, with 13 bases spanning the gap. The CDR3 sequence is 14 residues long. CDR1 and CDR2 from the germline V gene are SGHNT and YYREEE (reference sequence). The CDR3 loop is CASSKTGTDTEAFF. CDR3 bases: TGTGCCAGCAGCAAAACCGGGACTGACACTGAAGCTTTCTTT.

The chain combines TRBV27 with TRBJ1-4, with 8 bases fitting TRBD1. From germline, CDR1 is MNHEY and CDR2 SMNVEV (reference sequence). CDR3 length: 13 amino acids. The trim removed 9 bases at V and 2 bases at J, leaving 2 bases unmatched. The CDR3 is CASRDRTNEKLFF. DNA for the CDR3: TGTGCCAGTCGGGACAGGACTAATGAAAAACTGTTTTTT.

This chain joins TRBV7-8 and TRBJ2-5, with 8 bases matching TRBD2. The CDR3 covers 14 residues. V trimming: 1 base; J trimming: 4 bases; junction bases outside the gene matches: 2. Germline loops: CDR1 SGHVS, CDR2 FQNEAQ. The CDR3 region is CASSLGGGSETQYF. CDR3 coding DNA: TGTGCCAGCAGCTTAGGCGGGGGGTCAGAGACCCAGTACTTC. Looking up the rest from reference TRBV7-8 and TRBJ2-5 gives the full variable domain: GAGVSQSPRYKVAKRGQDVALRCDPISGHVSLFWYQQALGQGPEFLTYFQNEAQLDKSGLPSDRFFAERPEGSVSTLKIQRTQQEDSAVYLCASSLGGGSETQYFGPGTRLLVL.

The genes are TRBV9 and TRBJ1-2; D ambiguous. Germline loops: CDR1 SGDLS, CDR2 YYNGEE. The V end lost 5 bases, the J end lost 7 bases, and 18 bases lay between the germline ends. This CDR3 has 14 amino acids. The CDR3 is CASSLNSLVGGYTF. DNA for the CDR3: TGTGCCAGCAGTCTTAATTCCCTAGTCGGTGGCTACACCTTC.

The chain has TRBV7-7 and TRBJ1-1; D gene unclear. The CDR3 consists of 15 residues. The germline V and J ends were trimmed by 4 bases and 2 bases, with 14 bases remaining between them. Germline CDR1 and CDR2: SSHAT and FNYEAQ (reference sequence). Here the CDR3 reads CASSSPAEGNTEAFF. Here the CDR3 DNA reads TGTGCCAGCAGCTCCCCGGCAGAGGGAAACACTGAAGCTTTCTTT.

CDR3 sequence: CASSIARVGYGYTF. DNA of the CDR3: TGTGCCAGCAGTATCGCCAGGGTGGGCTATGGCTACACCTTC. J is TRBJ1-2 and V is TRBV6-1, with D tentatively TRBD1 (5 bases). Germline V CDR1 and CDR2: MNHNS, SASEGT. This CDR3 spans 14 amino acids. V lost 5 bases, J lost 4 bases, and 14 bases lay in between.

This clone was detected a few times. The gene calls are TRBV27 and TRBJ2-7, with TRBD2 identical over 14 bases. V was clipped by 5 bases and J by 5 bases; unmatched bases: 8. Germline CDR1 is MNHEY and CDR2 is SMNVEV (reference sequence). This CDR3 is 16 amino acids long. CDR3: CASSRLAGGPVHEQYF. For the CDR3, the DNA is TGTGCCAGCAGTAGACTAGCGGGGGGGCCGGTCCACGAGCAGTACTTC.

This chain joins TRBV7-9 and TRBJ2-7; D gene unclear. The CDR3 contains 14 residues. The ends were cut back, 4 bases at V and 3 bases at J, with 13 bases in the middle. Germline V gene lookup returns CDR1 SEHNR and CDR2 FQNEAQ (reference sequence). The CDR3: CASSSPTAFYEQYF. CDR3 in DNA: TGTGCCAGCAGCTCGCCGACGGCGTTCTACGAGCAGTACTTC.

This clone was counted a few times. In DNA form, the CDR3 reads TGTGCCAGCAGCAGGCACAGGGATAACTATGGCTACACCTTC. This translates into CASSRHRDNYGYTF. The V gene is TRBV2, the J gene TRBJ1-2, with D possibly TRBD1 on 6 matching bases. Trimming cost V 6 bases and J 1 base, with 12 bases left between them. The CDR3 spans 14 residues. Germline CDR1 and CDR2: SNHLY and FYNNEI.

The chain joins TRBV29-1 to TRBJ2-2, with D possibly being TRBD1 (6 bases). The CDR3 totals 12 residues. Trimming removed 5 bases from V and 7 bases from J, with 11 bases in between. Per the germline V gene, CDR1 is SQVTM and CDR2 is ANQGSEA. CDR3 bases: TGCAGCGTTTACAGGGCCGGCGGGGAGCTGTTTTTT. Its translation is CSVYRAGGELFF.